This TCR beta chain was sequenced during a study of T cells in Graves' hyperthyroidism and ophthalmopathy. The sample holds a few counts of this clonotype. CDR1 and CDR2 from the germline V gene are SGHNT and YYREEE (reference sequence). Trimming at V came to 7 bases and at J to 5 bases, leaving 4 bases not matched to a gene. This CDR3 comprises 12 residues. Amplification of TCR beta CDR3 regions was performed using RNA transcripts as template. First-round RT-PCR targeting the TCR CDR3 was performed with the HTBI primer set. A single record per CDR3 protein comes from TCRdb applying MiXCR to the multiplex PCR reads. The profile shows under 350,000 distinct CDR3 sequences, about 15% of them singletons.

The receptor comes from a woman aged 55-69 years with Graves' ophthalmopathy. This chain uses TRBV5-4 with TRBJ2-7; 9 positions agree with TRBD1. Specimen: blood. CDR3 protein: CASRTGENEQYF. The DNA of the CDR3 is TGTGCCAGCCGGACAGGGGAAAACGAGCAGTACTTC.